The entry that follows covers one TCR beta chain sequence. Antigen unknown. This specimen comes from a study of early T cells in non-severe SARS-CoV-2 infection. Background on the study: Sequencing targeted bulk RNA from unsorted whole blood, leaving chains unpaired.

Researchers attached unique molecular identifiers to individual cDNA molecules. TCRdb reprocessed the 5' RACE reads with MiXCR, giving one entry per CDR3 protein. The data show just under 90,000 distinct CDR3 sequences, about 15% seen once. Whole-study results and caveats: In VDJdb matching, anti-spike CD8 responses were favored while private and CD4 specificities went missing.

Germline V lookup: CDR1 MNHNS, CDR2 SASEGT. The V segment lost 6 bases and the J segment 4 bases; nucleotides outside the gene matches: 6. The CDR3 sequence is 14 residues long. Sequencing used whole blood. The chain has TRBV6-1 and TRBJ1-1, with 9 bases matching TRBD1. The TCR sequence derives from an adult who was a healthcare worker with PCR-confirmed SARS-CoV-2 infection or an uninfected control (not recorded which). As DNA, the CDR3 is TGTGCCAGCAGAGCACAGGGGGCGACCACTGAAGCTTTCTTT. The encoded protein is CASRAQGATTEAFF.